The 19 T cell receptor beta chains listed next were all sequenced from one sample in a study of T cell repertoires in cytomegalovirus infection. No antigen is known for these receptors. TCRdb reprocessed the reads via MiXCR and lists one record per CDR3 protein. The data contain around 120,000 distinct CDR3 sequences, roughly 39% of them singletons. The sample in question was CD8+ T cells from cultured PBMCs, obtained from culture after CMV antigen stimulation. These receptors all stem from a human donor in good health (CMV status not recorded). Some clones in this sample may be carry-over from other donors' samples.

The CDR3 is CASSLQGATEAFF. The DNA of the CDR3 is TGTGCCAGTAGCCTACAGGGGGCGACTGAAGCTTTCTTT. The chain couples TRBV19 to TRBJ1-1; 9 bases are shared with TRBD1. The CDR3 loop spans 13 amino acids. Trimming took 6 bases from V and 5 from J; bases not matched to a gene: 4. Germline-derived CDR1 and CDR2 are LNHDA and SQIVND (reference sequence).

In this sample, this clonotype turned up a few times. The chain joins TRBV7-6 to TRBJ1-2; D is undetermined. V dropped 1 base and J dropped 2 bases, with 17 bases sitting between them. This CDR3 contains 17 residues. Germline CDR1 SGHVS, CDR2 FNYEAQ. The chain's CDR3 is CASSLEHSVRGNYGYTF. CDR3 coding DNA: TGTGCCAGCAGCTTAGAGCACTCAGTACGAGGGAACTATGGCTACACCTTC. The full variable domain, with the rest looked up from reference TRBV7-6 and TRBJ1-2, is GAGVSQSPRYKVTKRGQDVALRCDPISGHVSLYWYRQALGQGPEFLTYFNYEAQQDKSGLPNDRFSAERPEGSISTLTIQRTEQRDSAMYRCASSLEHSVRGNYGYTFGSGTRLTVV.

This chain joins TRBV27 and TRBJ2-1; D ambiguous. Deletions cut 4 bases from V and 4 bases from J, with 5 bases between. Germline CDR1 and CDR2: MNHEY and SMNVEV (reference sequence). The CDR3 has 12 residues. CDR3 region: CASSSEYNEQFF. Written as DNA, the CDR3 is TGTGCCAGCAGTTCTGAGTACAATGAGCAGTTCTTC.

This clonotype was seen a few times. The genes are TRBV4-1 and TRBJ2-7; D is uncertain. The germline CDR1 and CDR2 sequences are MGHRA and YSYEKL. V lost 0 bases and J 3 bases, leaving 6 bases between the germline ends. The CDR3 sequence is 13 residues long. The CDR3 sequence: CASSQDLYYEQYF. The CDR3 DNA is TGCGCCAGCAGCCAAGATCTCTACTACGAGCAGTACTTC.

The CDR3, as DNA: TGCAGTGCTAGGTGGGGCAGGAAACATTATGGCTACACCTTC. Translating gives CSARWGRKHYGYTF. This chain connects TRBV20-1 to TRBJ1-2; tentatively, D is TRBD1 (5 bases). There are 14 residues in the CDR3. Germline CDR1 and CDR2: DFQATT and SNEGSKA (reference sequence). Trimming took 3 bases from V and 5 from J, leaving 16 bases between them.

The rearrangement links TRBV20-1 to TRBJ1-1; D unclear. The CDR3 contains 17 residues. Looked up from germline, CDR1 is DFQATT and CDR2 is SNEGSKA (reference sequence). The germline V and J ends were trimmed by 0 bases and 3 bases, with 20 bases remaining between them. The CDR3 loop is CSARDGRRLAYDTEAFF. The CDR3 DNA sequence: TGCAGTGCTAGAGATGGTAGAAGGTTAGCGTACGACACTGAAGCTTTCTTT.

The chain is built from TRBV19 and TRBJ1-1; the D is unclear. This CDR3 has 13 residues. V was pared by 3 bases and J by 1 base, with 6 bases between. Germline assignment: CDR1 LNHDA and CDR2 SQIVND (reference sequence). CDR3 loop: CASSIRQNTEAFF. In DNA form, the CDR3 reads TGTGCCAGTAGTATCCGACAGAACACTGAAGCTTTCTTT.

The chain employs TRBV27 and TRBJ2-3; 8 bases are shared with TRBD2. This CDR3 contains 15 residues. After removal of 3 bases from V and 5 bases from J, the junction contained 7 bases not matched to a gene. The germline gives CDR1 MNHEY, CDR2 SMNVEV (reference sequence). DNA for the CDR3: TGTGCCAGCAGTTTCGGGGGGGGATCAGGAGATACGCAGTATTTT. Translation: CASSFGGGSGDTQYF.

The rearrangement links TRBV5-6 to TRBJ2-1, with 16 nucleotides matching TRBD2. The CDR3 loop spans 18 amino acids. The V gene end was trimmed by 4 bases and the J gene end by 1 base; junction bases not matched to a gene: 5. From germline, CDR1 is SGHDT and CDR2 YYEEEE. The CDR3 protein is CASSPGLAGGQSYNEQFF. The CDR3 DNA reads TGTGCCAGCAGCCCGGGACTAGCGGGGGGGCAATCCTACAATGAGCAGTTCTTC.

The chain uses TRBV12-3 or TRBV12-4 and TRBJ1-1; TRBD1 is a possible D gene (6 bases). V was pared by 4 bases and J by 6 bases, with 15 bases between. The CDR3 length is 14 residues. The CDR3 DNA sequence: TGTGCCAGCAGTTCCCGAGGGGGGAAGGCTGAAGCTTTCTTT. This sequence encodes CASSSRGGKAEAFF.

The rearrangement joins TRBV2 to TRBJ1-5; no clear D. Trimming removed 4 bases at V and 1 base at J, with 14 bases between. CDR3 length: 16 residues. The germline V gene encodes CDR1 SNHLY and CDR2 FYNNEI. The CDR3 is CASSAWTLSSNQPQHF. The CDR3 DNA is TGTGCCAGCAGTGCCTGGACCCTTAGCAGCAATCAGCCCCAGCATTTT.

The rearrangement uses TRBV27 and TRBJ2-7; no reliable D call. CDR1 is MNHEY and CDR2 is SMNVEV in the germline V gene (reference sequence). This CDR3 has 13 residues. Trimming shortened V by 3 bases and J by 4 bases, and 10 bases separated the two germline ends. CDR3 DNA sequence: TGTGCCAGCAGTTTTGGGTTGGGATACGAGCAGTACTTC. Translation gives CASSFGLGYEQYF.

This chain connects TRBV7-6 to TRBJ2-3, with 9 bases matching TRBD2. J was trimmed by 5 bases and V by 4 bases; bases with no gene match: 1. The CDR3 is 13 residues long. Germline CDR1 SGHVS, CDR2 FNYEAQ. Here the CDR3 reads CASSSRGGDTQYF. In nucleotides, the CDR3 is TGTGCCAGCAGCTCGCGGGGGGGAGATACGCAGTATTTT.

The J gene is TRBJ2-5, the V gene TRBV7-6; D possibly matches TRBD1 or TRBD2 (5 bases each). Germline-derived CDR1 and CDR2 are SGHVS and FNYEAQ. Trimming cost V 3 bases and J 3 bases, with 8 bases left between them. The CDR3 loop spans 13 amino acids. The CDR3 protein is CASSLGRKETQYF. Written as DNA, the CDR3 is TGTGCCAGCAGCTTGGGACGGAAAGAGACCCAGTACTTC.

In this sample, this clonotype turned up a few times. This chain connects TRBV19 to TRBJ2-3, with a weak D call TRBD1 (6 bases). V was shortened by 5 bases and J by 7 bases, with 16 bases between the two germline ends. CDR1 is LNHDA and CDR2 is SQIVND in the germline V gene (reference sequence). This CDR3 comprises 14 residues. CDR3 DNA sequence: TGTGCCAGTAGTGATGGCGTGGGGACAAATACGCAGTATTTT. It is translated as CASSDGVGTNTQYF.

The J gene is TRBJ2-5, the V gene TRBV12-3 or TRBV12-4; 7 nucleotides agree with TRBD1. V shed 0 bases, J shed 3 bases, and the junction held 4 bases outside the gene matches. CDR3 size: 15 residues. In DNA form, the CDR3 reads TGTGCCAGCAGTTTAGCCTCTACAGGGGAAGAGACCCAGTACTTC. It translates to CASSLASTGEETQYF.

V gene TRBV12-3 or TRBV12-4 combines with J gene TRBJ2-7; D assignment may be TRBD1 or TRBD2 (5 bases each). The ends were cut back, 5 bases at V and 3 bases at J, with 11 bases in the middle. The CDR3 loop spans 13 amino acids. The CDR3 nucleotides are TGTGCCAGCAGTCCAGGGACGATCTACGAGCAGTACTTC. Encoded protein: CASSPGTIYEQYF.

The DNA of the CDR3 is TGTGCCAGCAGCGGACTAGCGGAAGAGACCCAGTACTTC. As protein: CASSGLAEETQYF. This sequence joins TRBV6-1 and TRBJ2-5; TRBD2 agrees at 10 bases. The CDR3 is 13 residues long. J gave up 3 bases and V 6 bases, and 1 base lay outside the gene matches. Germline values: CDR1 MNHNS, CDR2 SASEGT.

This rearrangement joins TRBV5-6 to TRBJ1-1, with 7 bases lining up with TRBD1. CDR3 size: 16 residues. Germline V lookup: CDR1 SGHDT, CDR2 YYEEEE. Trimming removed 4 bases from V and 7 bases from J; junction bases left unmatched: 16. CDR3 nucleotides: TGTGCCAGCAGCGGGGGACAGATGGCTCCGACTAATGAAGCTTTCTTT. Amino acid sequence: CASSGGQMAPTNEAFF.